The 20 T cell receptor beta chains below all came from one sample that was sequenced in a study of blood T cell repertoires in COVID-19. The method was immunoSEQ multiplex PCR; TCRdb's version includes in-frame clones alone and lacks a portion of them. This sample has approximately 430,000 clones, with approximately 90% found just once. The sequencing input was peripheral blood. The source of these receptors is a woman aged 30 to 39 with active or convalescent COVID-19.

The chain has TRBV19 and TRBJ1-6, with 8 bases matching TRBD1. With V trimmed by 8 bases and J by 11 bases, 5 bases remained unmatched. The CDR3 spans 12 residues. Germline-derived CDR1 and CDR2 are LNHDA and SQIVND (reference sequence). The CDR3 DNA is TGTGCCAGTGGTTTGGACAGGGCACCCCTCCACTTT. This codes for CASGLDRAPLHF.

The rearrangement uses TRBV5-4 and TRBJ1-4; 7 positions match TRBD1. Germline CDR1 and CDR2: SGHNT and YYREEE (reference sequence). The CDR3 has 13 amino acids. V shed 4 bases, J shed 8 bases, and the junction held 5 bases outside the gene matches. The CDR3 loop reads CASSTGTVEKLFF. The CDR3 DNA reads TGTGCCAGCAGCACCGGGACAGTAGAAAAACTGTTTTTT.

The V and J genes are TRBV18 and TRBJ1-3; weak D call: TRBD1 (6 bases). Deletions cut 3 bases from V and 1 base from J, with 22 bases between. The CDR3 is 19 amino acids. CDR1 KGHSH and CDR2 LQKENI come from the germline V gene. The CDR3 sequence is CASSPLAGEFGLSGNTIYF. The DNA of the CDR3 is TGTGCCAGCTCACCCTTGGCAGGGGAATTTGGCCTGTCTGGAAACACCATATATTTT.

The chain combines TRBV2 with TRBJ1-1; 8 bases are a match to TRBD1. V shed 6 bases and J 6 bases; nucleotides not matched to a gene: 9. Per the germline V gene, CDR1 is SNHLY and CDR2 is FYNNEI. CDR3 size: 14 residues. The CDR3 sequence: CASRVTTGGAEAFF. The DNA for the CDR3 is TGTGCCAGCAGAGTTACAACAGGGGGGGCTGAAGCTTTCTTT.

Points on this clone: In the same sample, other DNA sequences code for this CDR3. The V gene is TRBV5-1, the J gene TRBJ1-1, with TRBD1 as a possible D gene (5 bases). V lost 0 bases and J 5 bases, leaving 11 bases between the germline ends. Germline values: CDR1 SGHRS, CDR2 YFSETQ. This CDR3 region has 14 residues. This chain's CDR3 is CASSLEAGRTEAFF. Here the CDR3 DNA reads TGCGCCAGCAGCTTGGAGGCAGGGCGGACTGAAGCTTTCTTT.

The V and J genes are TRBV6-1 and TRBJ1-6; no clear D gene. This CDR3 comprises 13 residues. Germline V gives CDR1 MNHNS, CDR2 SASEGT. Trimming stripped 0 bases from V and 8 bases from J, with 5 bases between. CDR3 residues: CASSEASHSPLHF. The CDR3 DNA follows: TGTGCCAGCAGTGAAGCTAGCCATTCACCCCTCCACTTT.

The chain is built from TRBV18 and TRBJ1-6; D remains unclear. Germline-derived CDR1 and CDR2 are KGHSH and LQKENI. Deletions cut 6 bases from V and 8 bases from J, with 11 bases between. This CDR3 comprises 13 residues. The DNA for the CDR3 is TGTGCCAGCTCCCCAAATTCTGATTCACCCCTCCACTTT. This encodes CASSPNSDSPLHF.

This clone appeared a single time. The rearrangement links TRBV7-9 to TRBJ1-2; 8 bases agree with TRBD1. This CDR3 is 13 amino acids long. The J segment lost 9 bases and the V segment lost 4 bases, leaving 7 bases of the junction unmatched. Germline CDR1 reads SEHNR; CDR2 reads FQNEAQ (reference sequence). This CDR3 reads CASSSLQGASYTF. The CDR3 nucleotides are TGTGCCAGCAGCTCGCTTCAGGGGGCGAGCTACACCTTC.

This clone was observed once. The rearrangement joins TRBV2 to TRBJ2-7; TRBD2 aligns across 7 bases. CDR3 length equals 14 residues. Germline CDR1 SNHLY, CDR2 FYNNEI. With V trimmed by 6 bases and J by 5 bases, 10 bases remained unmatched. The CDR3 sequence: CASSGLVSTNEQYF. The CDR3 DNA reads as TGTGCCAGCAGCGGACTAGTGAGTACTAACGAGCAGTACTTC.

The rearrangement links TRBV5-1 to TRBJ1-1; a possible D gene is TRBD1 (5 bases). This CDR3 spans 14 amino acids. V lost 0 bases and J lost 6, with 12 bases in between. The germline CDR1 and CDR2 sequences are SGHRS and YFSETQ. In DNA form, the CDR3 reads TGCGCCAGCAGCTTGGGGGGGGTGCTCGCTGAAGCTTTCTTT. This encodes CASSLGGVLAEAFF. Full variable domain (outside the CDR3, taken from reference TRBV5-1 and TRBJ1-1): KAGVTQTPRYLIKTRGQQVTLSCSPISGHRSVSWYQQTPGQGLQFLFEYFSETQRNKGNFPGRFSGRQFSNSRSEMNVSTLELGDSALYLCASSLGGVLAEAFFGQGTRLTVV.

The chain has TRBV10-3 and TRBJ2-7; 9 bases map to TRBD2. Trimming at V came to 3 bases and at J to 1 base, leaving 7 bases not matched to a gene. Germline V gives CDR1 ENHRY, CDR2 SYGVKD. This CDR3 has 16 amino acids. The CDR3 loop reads CAISDLGLAKSYEQYF. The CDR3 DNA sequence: TGTGCCATCAGTGACCTTGGACTAGCGAAATCCTACGAGCAGTACTTC.

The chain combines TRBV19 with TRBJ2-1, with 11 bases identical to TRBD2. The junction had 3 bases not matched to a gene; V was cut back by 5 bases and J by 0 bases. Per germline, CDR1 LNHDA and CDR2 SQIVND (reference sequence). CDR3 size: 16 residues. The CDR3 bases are TGTGCCAGTAGTCCGGGACTAGCGGTCTCCTACAATGAGCAGTTCTTC. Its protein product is CASSPGLAVSYNEQFF.

The CDR3 sequence is CAISLQGQANYGYTF. The CDR3 bases are TGTGCCATCAGTCTTCAGGGACAGGCTAACTATGGCTACACCTTC. V usage is TRBV10-3 and J usage is TRBJ1-2; 8 positions agree with TRBD1. The CDR3 totals 15 residues. V shed 5 bases, J shed 0 bases, and the junction held 5 bases outside the gene matches. Germline CDR1 ENHRY, CDR2 SYGVKD.

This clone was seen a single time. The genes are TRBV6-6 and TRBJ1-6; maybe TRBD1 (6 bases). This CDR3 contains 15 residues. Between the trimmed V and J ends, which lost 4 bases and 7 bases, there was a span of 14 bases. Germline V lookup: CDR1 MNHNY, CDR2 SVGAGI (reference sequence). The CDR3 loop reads CASSFNRATNSPLHF. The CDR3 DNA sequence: TGTGCCAGCAGTTTCAACAGGGCCACAAATTCACCCCTCCACTTT.

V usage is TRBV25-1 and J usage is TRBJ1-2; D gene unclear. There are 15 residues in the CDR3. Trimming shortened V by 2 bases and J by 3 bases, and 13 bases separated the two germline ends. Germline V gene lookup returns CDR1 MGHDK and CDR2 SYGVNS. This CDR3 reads CASSEGIPEDYGYTF. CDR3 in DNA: TGTGCCAGCAGTGAAGGAATACCTGAGGACTATGGCTACACCTTC.

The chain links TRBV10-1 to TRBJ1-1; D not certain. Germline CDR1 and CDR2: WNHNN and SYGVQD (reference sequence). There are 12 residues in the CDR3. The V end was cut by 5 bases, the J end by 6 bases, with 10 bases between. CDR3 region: CASSSRLSEAFF. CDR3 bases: TGCGCCAGCAGTTCACGACTGTCTGAAGCTTTCTTT.

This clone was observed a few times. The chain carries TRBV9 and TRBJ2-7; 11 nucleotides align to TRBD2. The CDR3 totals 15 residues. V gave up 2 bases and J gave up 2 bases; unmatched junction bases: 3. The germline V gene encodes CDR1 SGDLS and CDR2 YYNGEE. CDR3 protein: CASSVTTSGTYEQYF. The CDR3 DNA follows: TGTGCCAGCAGCGTTACGACTAGCGGGACCTACGAGCAGTACTTC.

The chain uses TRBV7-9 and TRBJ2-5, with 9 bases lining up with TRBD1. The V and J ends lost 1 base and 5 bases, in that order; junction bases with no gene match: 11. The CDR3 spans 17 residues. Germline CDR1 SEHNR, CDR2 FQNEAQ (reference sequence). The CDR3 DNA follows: TGTGCCAGCAGCTTAGGGGCCTTAGCTACAGGGGGCGAGACCCAGTACTTC. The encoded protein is CASSLGALATGGETQYF.

CDR3 in DNA: TGCGCCAGCAGCCAAGTTCCCGGGACAGAATATGGCTACACCTTC. Residues: CASSQVPGTEYGYTF. The rearrangement joins TRBV4-1 to TRBJ1-2, with 7 nucleotides matching TRBD1. The CDR3 is 15 amino acids. Germline CDR1 reads MGHRA; CDR2 reads YSYEKL. The trim removed 1 base at V and 5 bases at J, leaving 7 bases unmatched.

This chain's CDR3 is CASSLSYRGPLDQPQHF. CDR3 in DNA: TGTGCCAGCAGCTTAAGCTACAGGGGGCCCCTCGATCAGCCCCAGCATTTT. The V gene is TRBV7-6, the J gene TRBJ1-5; 9 bases map to TRBD1. The CDR3 runs 17 residues. The germline V gene has CDR1 SGHVS and CDR2 FNYEAQ. Germline trimming cut 2 bases from V and 5 bases from J; bases unmatched to any gene: 10.